Below are 8 T cell receptor beta chains sequenced from a single sample in a study of shared clonotypes between healthy human individuals. Measured with immunoSEQ multiplex PCR; TCRdb has only the in-frame clones, and not every one. The data hold roughly 1,100,000 clones, with about 76% observed a single time. Sequenced material: memory CD4+ T cells sorted from blood. Described subset: CD45RA-negative fraction. All receptors come from a man aged 18 to 30 in good health.

The J gene is TRBJ2-2, the V gene TRBV27; TRBD2 aligns across 11 bases. This CDR3 contains 17 residues. Trimming cost V 0 bases and J 7 bases; bases outside gene matches: 7. Germline lookup yields CDR1 MNHEY and CDR2 SMNVEV (reference sequence). CDR3: CASSLSASGRFGGELFF. The CDR3, as DNA: TGTGCCAGCAGTTTATCCGCTAGCGGGAGGTTCGGCGGGGAGCTGTTTTTT.

The V call is TRBV15, the J call TRBJ2-5; TRBD1 aligns across 7 bases. CDR3 length equals 17 residues. CDR1 is LNHNV and CDR2 is YYDKDF in the germline V gene (reference sequence). J was trimmed by 4 bases and V by 5 bases; bases with no gene match: 16. CDR3: CATSGVGPDRVGETQYF. DNA for the CDR3: TGTGCCACCAGCGGAGTAGGGCCAGACAGGGTAGGAGAGACCCAGTACTTC.

The chain carries TRBV18 and TRBJ1-1; D remains unclear. CDR3 length equals 14 residues. The germline V gene encodes CDR1 KGHSH and CDR2 LQKENI. Trimming pared 3 bases from V and 1 base from J, leaving 9 bases between. This CDR3 is CASSPWVTNTEAFF. The CDR3 DNA reads TGTGCCAGCTCACCTTGGGTTACGAACACTGAAGCTTTCTTT.

The genes are TRBV9 and TRBJ1-6; no definite D call. Germline V gives CDR1 SGDLS, CDR2 YYNGEE. The CDR3 loop spans 14 amino acids. With 4 bases removed from V and 9 bases from J, the gap between germline ends came to 14 bases. CDR3 nucleotides: TGTGCCAGCAGCCCCGACGCGGGCTCTTCACCCCTCCACTTT. As protein: CASSPDAGSSPLHF.

Worth noting for this clone: A far larger clone is off by one base, so a read error is likely. The chain joins TRBV25-1 to TRBJ1-2, with D unclear. The V gene's germline CDR1 is MGHDK and CDR2 SYGVNS. This CDR3 has 11 residues. CDR3 residues: CASSELNGCTF. In nucleotides, the CDR3 is TGTGCCAGCAGTGAATTAAATGGCTGCACCTTC.

This clone was observed a single time. The rearrangement links TRBV27 to TRBJ1-6; maybe TRBD1 (5 bases). Germline loops: CDR1 MNHEY, CDR2 SMNVEV (reference sequence). The V and J ends lost 8 bases and 10 bases respectively, with 18 bases between them. The CDR3 has 14 amino acids. The CDR3 loop reads CASRKEGWGSPLHF. The CDR3, as DNA: TGTGCCAGCCGAAAGGAAGGGTGGGGCTCACCCCTCCACTTT.

J is TRBJ2-2 and V is TRBV28, with a possible D match to TRBD1 (6 bases). V lost 5 bases to trimming and J lost 4 bases, with 17 bases between them. Germline V gene data show CDR1 as MDHEN and CDR2 as SYDVKM. The CDR3 sequence is 16 residues long. The CDR3: CASSKSRGYRTGELFF. The CDR3 DNA reads as TGTGCCAGCAGTAAATCCAGGGGTTATCGCACCGGGGAGCTGTTTTTT. Variable domain in full (rest from reference TRBV28 and TRBJ2-2): DVKVTQSSRYLVKRTGEKVFLECVQDMDHENMFWYRQDPGLGLRLIYFSYDVKMKEKGDIPEGYSVSREKKERFSLILESASTNQTSMYLCASSKSRGYRTGELFFGEGSRLTVL.

This clone was seen only a few times. This chain uses TRBV11-2 with TRBJ1-2; D is undetermined. The CDR3 runs 14 residues. Trimming removed 3 bases at V and 4 bases at J, with 12 bases between. Germline V gene sequence: CDR1 SGHAT, CDR2 FQNNGV. The CDR3 DNA follows: TGTGCCAGCAGCTTTTTGGGGTCTAGCTATGGCTACACCTTC. Its protein product is CASSFLGSSYGYTF. Based on the CDR3 plus reference TRBV11-2 and TRBJ1-2, the full variable domain is EAGVAQSPRYKIIEKRQSVAFWCNPISGHATLYWYQQILGQGPKLLIQFQNNGVVDDSQLPKDRFSAERLKGVDSTLKIQPAKLEDSAVYLCASSFLGSSYGYTFGSGTRLTVV.